This T cell receptor (beta chain) was sequenced in a study of Graves' ophthalmopathy and Graves' hyperthyroidism. Across the study: Untreated patients at initial diagnosis provided peripheral blood.

Scientists amplified the TCR beta CDR3 regions from RNA transcripts. The first round was an RT-PCR with HTBI primers, and the second round was a multiplex PCR. TCRdb used MiXCR to reprocess the multiplex PCR reads, holding one entry per CDR3 protein. The sample consists of some 250,000 distinct CDR3 sequences, about 47% of them appearing once. The V end was cut by 4 bases, the J end by 8 bases, with 5 bases between. Germline CDR1 and CDR2: SNHLY and FYNNEI. There are 11 residues in the CDR3. Comments on this clonotype: Its target is unknown. This may arise from a read error, as a much more abundant clone is one base away.

General study results and limits: Ophthalmopathy could be told apart from stable hyperthyroidism by a 13-signature model (approximately 90% sensitivity, roughly 80% specificity).

Uncontrolled infections, pregnancy, lactation or other autoimmune diseases led to patient exclusion. What supplied the PBMCs was about 9.8 ml of fresh peripheral blood. The V gene is TRBV2, the J gene TRBJ1-4; no clear D. What was sequenced was peripheral blood. This sequence originates from an adult man with Graves' ophthalmopathy. The CDR3 nucleotides are TGTGCCAGCAGTGGTGAAGAAAAACTGTTTTTT. The encoded protein is CASSGEEKLFF.